These T cell receptor beta chains were read from a single sample in a study of control samples from healthy donors and cancer patients. The data were produced by immunoSEQ multiplex PCR, yet TCRdb's version contains in-frame clones alone and is incomplete. The sample has around 55,000 clones; around nine tenths are singletons. The sample taken for sequencing was PBMCs. These receptors were collected from a man aged 40-55 years with colorectal cancer. Each CDR3 is given with its conserved first and last residue. Each record gives: D gene, J gene, clone size, V gene, CDR3 protein, CDR3 DNA. D genes are given only for firm matches. Some rows mark clone size as missing; the rest say once, few, many or name a class of expanded clone.

D gene: TRBD2; J gene: TRBJ2-1; clone size: NA; V gene: TRBV6-4; CDR3 protein: CASSDRGLAGVNEQFF; CDR3 DNA: TGTGCCAGCAGTGATCGGGGACTAGCGGGAGTCAATGAGCAGTTCTTC
D gene: TRBD1; J gene: TRBJ1-2; clone size: NA; V gene: TRBV6-2/TRBV6-3; CDR3 protein: CASSSHAGRQGRNYGYTF; CDR3 DNA: TGTGCCAGCAGTTCCCACGCCGGGCGACAGGGGCGAAACTATGGCTACACCTTC
D gene: NA; J gene: TRBJ1-1; clone size: NA; V gene: TRBV24-1; CDR3 protein: CATSGQGWTEAFF; CDR3 DNA: TGTGCCACCAGCGGGCAGGGTTGGACTGAAGCTTTCTTT
D gene: TRBD2; J gene: TRBJ2-3; clone size: NA; V gene: TRBV6-5; CDR3 protein: CASAWDYTDTQYF; CDR3 DNA: TGTGCCAGCGCCTGGGACTACACAGATACGCAGTATTTT
D gene: NA; J gene: TRBJ2-1; clone size: NA; V gene: TRBV7-9; CDR3 protein: CASSLVTSGDNEQFF; CDR3 DNA: TGTGCCAGCAGCTTAGTCACGAGCGGTGACAATGAGCAGTTCTTC
D gene: NA; J gene: TRBJ2-2; clone size: NA; V gene: TRBV7-9; CDR3 protein: CASSLVSGNTGELFF; CDR3 DNA: TGTGCCAGCAGCTTAGTTAGCGGGAACACCGGGGAGCTGTTTTTT
D gene: TRBD1; J gene: TRBJ1-4; clone size: NA; V gene: TRBV27; CDR3 protein: CASSRRDSNEKLFF; CDR3 DNA: TGTGCCAGCAGCCGACGGGACAGCAATGAAAAACTGTTTTTT
D gene: NA; J gene: TRBJ1-5; clone size: once; V gene: TRBV4-2; CDR3 protein: CASSQGENNQPQHF; CDR3 DNA: TGTGCCAGCAGCCAAGGGGAGAACAATCAGCCCCAGCATTTT
D gene: NA; J gene: TRBJ1-1; clone size: NA; V gene: TRBV10-3; CDR3 protein: CAISDGGEDTEAFF; CDR3 DNA: TGTGCCATCAGTGATGGGGGCGAGGACACTGAAGCTTTCTTT
D gene: TRBD1; J gene: TRBJ2-7; clone size: once; V gene: TRBV25-1; CDR3 protein: CASSAGTGEGNEQYF; CDR3 DNA: TGTGCCAGCAGTGCCGGGACAGGGGAGGGAAACGAGCAGTACTTC
D gene: TRBD1; J gene: TRBJ1-2; clone size: NA; V gene: TRBV30; CDR3 protein: CAWSSSQGVYYGYTF; CDR3 DNA: TGTGCCTGGAGTTCTTCTCAGGGGGTGTACTATGGCTACACCTTC
D gene: TRBD2; J gene: TRBJ2-4; clone size: NA; V gene: TRBV7-2; CDR3 protein: CASSLEGLAGRNIQYF; CDR3 DNA: TGTGCCAGCAGCTTAGAGGGGCTAGCGGGACGGAACATTCAGTACTTC
D gene: TRBD2; J gene: TRBJ2-7; clone size: NA; V gene: TRBV27; CDR3 protein: CASRILAEYPYEQYF; CDR3 DNA: TGTGCCAGCCGCATTCTAGCGGAGTACCCCTACGAGCAGTACTTC
D gene: NA; J gene: TRBJ2-3; clone size: once; V gene: TRBV19; CDR3 protein: CASSHGLVTTDTQYF; CDR3 DNA: TGTGCCAGTAGTCATGGGCTAGTGACCACAGATACGCAGTATTTT
D gene: TRBD2; J gene: TRBJ2-1; clone size: NA; V gene: TRBV27; CDR3 protein: CASSFPGLAGGWYGNEQFF; CDR3 DNA: TGTGCCAGCAGTTTCCCGGGACTAGCGGGAGGGTGGTACGGCAATGAGCAGTTCTTC
D gene: NA; J gene: TRBJ1-1; clone size: NA; V gene: TRBV30; CDR3 protein: CAWSVEETYSDMNTEAFF; CDR3 DNA: TGTGCCTGGAGCGTTGAGGAAACATACAGTGACATGAACACTGAAGCTTTCTTT
D gene: NA; J gene: TRBJ2-7; clone size: NA; V gene: TRBV5-1; CDR3 protein: CASSYTGPGEQYF; CDR3 DNA: TGCGCCAGCAGCTATACAGGTCCGGGCGAGCAGTACTTC
D gene: TRBD2; J gene: TRBJ2-1; clone size: NA; V gene: TRBV27; CDR3 protein: CASSSPGLAVPYSFF; CDR3 DNA: TGTGCCAGCAGTTCGCCGGGACTAGCGGTGCCTTACTCCTTCTTC
D gene: NA; J gene: TRBJ2-7; clone size: NA; V gene: TRBV11-2; CDR3 protein: CASSSTEGSEQYF; CDR3 DNA: TGTGCCAGCAGTTCCACGGAAGGCAGCGAGCAGTACTTC